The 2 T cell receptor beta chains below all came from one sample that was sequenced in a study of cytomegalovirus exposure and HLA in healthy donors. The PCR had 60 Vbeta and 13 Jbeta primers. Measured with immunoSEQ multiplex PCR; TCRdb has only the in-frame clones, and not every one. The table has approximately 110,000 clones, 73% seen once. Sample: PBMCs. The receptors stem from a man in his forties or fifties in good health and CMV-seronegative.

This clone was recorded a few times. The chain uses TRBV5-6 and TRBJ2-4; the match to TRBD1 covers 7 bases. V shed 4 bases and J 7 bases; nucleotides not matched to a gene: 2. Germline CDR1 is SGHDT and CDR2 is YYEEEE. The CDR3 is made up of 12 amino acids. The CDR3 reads CASSLQGNIQYF. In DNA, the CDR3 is TGTGCCAGCAGCCTACAGGGGAACATTCAGTACTTC.

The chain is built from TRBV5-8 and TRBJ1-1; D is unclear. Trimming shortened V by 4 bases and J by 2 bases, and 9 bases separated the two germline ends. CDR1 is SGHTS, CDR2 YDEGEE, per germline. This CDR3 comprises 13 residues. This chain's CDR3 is CASSLQINTEAFF. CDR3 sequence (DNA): TGTGCCAGCAGCCTACAGATTAACACTGAAGCTTTCTTT.